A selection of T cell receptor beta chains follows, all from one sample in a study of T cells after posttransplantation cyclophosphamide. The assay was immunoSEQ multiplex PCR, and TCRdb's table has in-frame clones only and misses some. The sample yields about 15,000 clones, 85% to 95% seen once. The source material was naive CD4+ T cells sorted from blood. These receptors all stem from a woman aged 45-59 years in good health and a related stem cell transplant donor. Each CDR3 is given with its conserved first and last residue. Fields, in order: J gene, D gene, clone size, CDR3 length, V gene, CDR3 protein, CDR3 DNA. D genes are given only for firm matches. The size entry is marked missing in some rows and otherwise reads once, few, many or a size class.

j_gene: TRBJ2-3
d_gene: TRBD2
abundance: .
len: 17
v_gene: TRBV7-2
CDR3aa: CASSLGTSGRRTDTQYF
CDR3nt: TGTGCCAGCAGCTTGGGGACTAGCGGGAGAAGAACAGATACGCAGTATTTT

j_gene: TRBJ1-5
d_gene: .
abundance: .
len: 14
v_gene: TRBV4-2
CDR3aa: CASSQDKGDQPQHF
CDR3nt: TGTGCCAGCAGCCAAGATAAAGGGGATCAGCCCCAGCATTTT

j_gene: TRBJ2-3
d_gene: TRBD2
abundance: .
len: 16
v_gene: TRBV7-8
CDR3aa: CASSQNIGLRGDTQYF
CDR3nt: TGTGCCAGCAGCCAGAACATCGGACTGCGGGGGGATACGCAGTATTTT

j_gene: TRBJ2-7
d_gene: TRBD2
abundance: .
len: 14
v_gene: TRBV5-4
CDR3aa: CASSLSSGRHEQYF
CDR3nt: TGTGCCAGCAGCCTATCTAGCGGGAGACACGAGCAGTACTTC

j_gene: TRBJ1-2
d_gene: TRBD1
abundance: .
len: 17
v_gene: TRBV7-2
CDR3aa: CASSFRISRTGGYGYTF
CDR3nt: TGTGCCAGCAGCTTTCGGATAAGTCGGACAGGGGGATATGGCTACACCTTC

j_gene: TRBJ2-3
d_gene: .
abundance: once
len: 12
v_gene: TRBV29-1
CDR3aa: CSVYSGTDTQYF
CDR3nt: TGCAGCGTTTATAGCGGCACAGATACGCAGTATTTT

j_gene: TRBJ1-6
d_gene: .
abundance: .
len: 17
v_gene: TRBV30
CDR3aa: CAWSPQDGRSYNSPLHF
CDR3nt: TGTGCCTGGAGTCCTCAGGATGGGCGCTCCTATAATTCACCCCTCCACTTT

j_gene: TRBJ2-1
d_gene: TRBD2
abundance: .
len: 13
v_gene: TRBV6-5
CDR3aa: CASSRTSGRAGFF
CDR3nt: TGTGCCAGCAGCCGGACTAGCGGGAGGGCCGGGTTCTTC

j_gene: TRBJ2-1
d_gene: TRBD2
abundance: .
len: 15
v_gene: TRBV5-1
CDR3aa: CASSQGLAELNEQFF
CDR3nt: TGCGCTAGCAGTCAGGGACTAGCGGAGCTCAATGAGCAGTTCTTC

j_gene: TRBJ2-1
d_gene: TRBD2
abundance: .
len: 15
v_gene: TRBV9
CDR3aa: CASSVGGGSYNEQFF
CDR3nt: TGTGCCAGCAGCGTAGGGGGGGGCTCCTACAATGAGCAGTTCTTC

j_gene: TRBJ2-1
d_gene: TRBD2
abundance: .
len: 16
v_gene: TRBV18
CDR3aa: CASSPPGTSGYNEQFF
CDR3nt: TGTGCCAGCTCACCACCTGGGACTAGCGGATACAATGAGCAGTTCTTC

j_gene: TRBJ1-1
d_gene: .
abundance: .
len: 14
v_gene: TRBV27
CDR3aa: CASSFSIMNTEAFF
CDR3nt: TGTGCCAGCAGTTTTAGTATAATGAACACTGAAGCTTTCTTT